This TCR beta chain is from a study of T-cell memory formation after mild COVID-19. TCRdb reprocessed the 5' RACE reads via MiXCR and lists one record per CDR3 protein. The sample lists fewer than 550,000 distinct CDR3 sequences; around 20% were seen once. The sample comprised PBMCs or a T cell subset sorted from them (not recorded which). The clonotype was recovered from an adult woman who had mild COVID-19 (a few samples of this study predate the infection). Cell type and time point are not known.

The DNA of the CDR3 is TGTGCCAGCAGTGAATTAGGGAGGGACGAGCAGTACTTC. This codes for CASSELGRDEQYF. The gene calls are TRBV25-1 and TRBJ2-7, with 7 bases lining up with TRBD2. V lost 1 base, J lost 5 bases, and 2 bases stayed unmatched. CDR1 is MGHDK and CDR2 is SYGVNS in the germline V gene. The CDR3 totals 13 residues.